The 19 T cell receptor beta chains below were found in one sample sequenced in a study of blood T cell repertoires in COVID-19. Data came from immunoSEQ multiplex PCR; TCRdb stores just in-frame clones and leaves some out. The table shows about 140,000 clones, with more than 60% occurring only once. The sample taken for sequencing was peripheral blood. The receptors were gathered from a man aged 50 to 59 with acute or convalescent COVID-19.

This chain uses TRBV30 with TRBJ2-7; weak D call: TRBD1 (6 bases). In germline, CDR1 is GTSNPN, CDR2 SVGIG (reference sequence). CDR3 length: 13 residues. Trimming cost V 1 base and J 3 bases, with 10 bases left between them. DNA for the CDR3: TGTGCCTGGAGTGCAGGGGACGGCTACGAGCAGTACGTC. Translation: CAWSAGDGYEQYV.

The J gene is TRBJ2-5, the V gene TRBV7-9, with 12 bases aligning to TRBD2. CDR1 is SEHNR and CDR2 is FQNEAQ in the germline V gene (reference sequence). The V and J ends lost 2 bases and 4 bases, in that order; junction bases with no gene match: 5. This CDR3 is 16 amino acids long. In DNA, the CDR3 is TGTGCCAGCAGCTTAAGGCTAGCGGGGGGGCGAGAGACCCAGTACTTC. As protein: CASSLRLAGGRETQYF.

Note on this clone: The sample carries other DNA sequences with the same CDR3. The chain uses TRBV6-5 and TRBJ1-1; D ambiguous. The CDR3 covers 12 residues. The germline V gene encodes CDR1 MNHEY and CDR2 SVGAGI. With 5 bases removed from V and 1 base from J, the gap between germline ends came to 5 bases. CDR3 sequence: CASSRGNTEAFF. Written as DNA, the CDR3 is TGTGCCAGCAGTAGAGGGAACACTGAAGCTTTCTTT.

The rearrangement uses TRBV3-1 (or the pseudogene TRBV3-2) and TRBJ1-6, with D possibly TRBD1 on 6 matching bases. Trimming cost V 3 bases and J 7 bases, with 13 bases left between them. CDR3 length equals 15 residues. Per germline, CDR1 LGHDT and CDR2 YNNKEL (reference sequence). CDR3 region: CASSHSFQGNSPLHF. In DNA form, the CDR3 reads TGTGCCAGCAGCCACAGTTTTCAGGGGAATTCACCCCTCCACTTT.

V usage is TRBV12-3 or TRBV12-4 and J usage is TRBJ2-4, with TRBD2 identical over 8 bases. There are 12 residues in the CDR3. Trimming cost V 5 bases and J 7 bases; bases outside gene matches: 1. For the CDR3, the DNA is TGTGCCAGCAGTGCGGGGGGCAACATTCAGTACTTC. It yields the protein CASSAGGNIQYF.

With regard to this clone: Other DNA sequences in the same sample also yield this CDR3. This sequence joins TRBV9 and TRBJ1-1; TRBD1 might be the D (6 bases). Germline V gene lookup returns CDR1 SGDLS and CDR2 YYNGEE. Trimming removed 4 bases at V and 1 base at J, with 14 bases between. There are 15 residues in the CDR3. CDR3 bases: TGTGCCAGCAGCCCCCGAGGGGGGGCGAACACTGAAGCTTTCTTT. As protein: CASSPRGGANTEAFF.

The rearrangement joins TRBV6-5 to TRBJ2-3; 8 bases are a match to TRBD2. CDR3 length: 15 residues. The germline V gene has CDR1 MNHEY and CDR2 SVGAGI. J lost 0 bases, V lost 6 bases, and 5 bases had no gene match. The DNA for the CDR3 is TGTGCCAGCAGCCCGGGGGGGGCTAGCACAGATACGCAGTATTTT. Its protein is CASSPGGASTDTQYF.

The chain is built from TRBV10-3 and TRBJ1-1; 11 bases are shared with TRBD1. J was trimmed by 1 base and V by 4 bases; bases with no gene match: 2. Germline V gene data show CDR1 as ENHRY and CDR2 as SYGVKD. CDR3 length equals 15 residues. The DNA for the CDR3 is TGTGCCATCAGTGCCGGACAGGGGGCGAACACTGAAGCTTTCTTT. Residues: CAISAGQGANTEAFF.

This clone came up once. The rearrangement joins TRBV21-1 to TRBJ2-2; the table assigns TRBD2, which was not confirmed against the DNA. TRBV21-1 counts as a pseudogene. CDR3 length equals 18 residues. The CDR3 sequence is CASSKEGRYGGSAGELFF. The CDR3 coding sequence is TGTGCCAGCAGCAAAGAGGGTCGGTACGGGGGGTCGGCCGGGGAGCTGTTTTTT.

V is TRBV28 and J is TRBJ2-5, with TRBD2 matching over 9 bases. V gave up 3 bases and J gave up 9 bases; unmatched junction bases: 11. CDR1 and CDR2 from the germline V gene are MDHEN and SYDVKM. The CDR3 has 15 residues. The CDR3 DNA reads as TGTGCCAGCAGTTTTAAAGCGGGGGGCCTCGGGGCCCAGTACTTC. As protein: CASSFKAGGLGAQYF.

There are a few counts of this clone. V usage is TRBV14 and J usage is TRBJ2-3; maybe TRBD1 (5 bases). The CDR3 totals 15 residues. Trimming took 5 bases from V and 2 from J, leaving 14 bases between them. Germline-derived CDR1 and CDR2 are SGHDN and FVKESK. CDR3 in DNA: TGTGCCAGCAGCAGTGATGGGGCCTACACAGATACGCAGTATTTT. It yields the protein CASSSDGAYTDTQYF.

The chain is built from TRBV18 and TRBJ2-6; 8 bases are a match to TRBD1. Germline V gene data show CDR1 as KGHSH and CDR2 as LQKENI. The CDR3 runs to 17 residues. J gave up 0 bases and V 6 bases, and 7 bases lay outside the gene matches. CDR3 in DNA: TGTGCCAGCTCCTTCGGGACAGGACGCTCTGGGGCCAACGTCCTGACTTTC. Protein: CASSFGTGRSGANVLTF.

V is TRBV4-2 and J is TRBJ2-5; D gene unclear. The CDR3 extends over 14 amino acids. V was cut by 0 bases and J by 4 bases, with 9 bases left in between. Germline V gene lookup returns CDR1 LGHNA and CDR2 YNFKEQ. Written as DNA, the CDR3 is TGTGCCAGCAGCCAAGAAATCACCAGAGAGACCCAGTACTTC. It yields the protein CASSQEITRETQYF.

The rearrangement links TRBV5-1 to TRBJ1-3; D might be TRBD1 (5 bases). The CDR3 totals 15 residues. Trimming removed 4 bases at V and 0 bases at J, with 11 bases between. The V gene's germline CDR1 is SGHRS and CDR2 YFSETQ. CDR3 region: CASSAGLSSGNTIYF. CDR3 nucleotides: TGCGCCAGCAGCGCGGGACTGAGCTCTGGAAACACCATATATTTT.

The rearrangement links TRBV15 to TRBJ1-6; 7 nucleotides match TRBD1. The CDR3 spans 15 residues. V shed 2 bases, J shed 9 bases, and the junction held 7 bases outside the gene matches. Germline CDR1 is LNHNV and CDR2 is YYDKDF (reference sequence). The CDR3 is CATSRTGTASSPLHF. In nucleotides, the CDR3 is TGTGCCACCAGCAGAACCGGGACAGCAAGTTCACCCCTCCACTTT.

The chain employs TRBV9 and TRBJ1-2; tentatively, D is TRBD1 (5 bases). This CDR3 region has 15 residues. V lost 3 bases, J lost 0 bases, and 12 bases lay in between. CDR1 and CDR2 (germline): SGDLS, YYNGEE. The CDR3 loop reads CASSGGRVANYGYTF. The CDR3 nucleotides are TGTGCCAGCAGCGGGGGCCGGGTAGCTAACTATGGCTACACCTTC.

This clone has more than one count but fewer than ten. This sequence joins TRBV11-3 and TRBJ2-2; 7 nucleotides match TRBD2. Trimming at V came to 1 base and at J to 1 base, leaving 3 bases not matched to a gene. The CDR3 runs to 16 residues. Germline-derived CDR1 and CDR2 are SGHNT and YENEEA. CDR3: CASSLGTRENTGELFF. In DNA, the CDR3 is TGTGCCAGCAGCTTAGGGACTAGAGAGAACACCGGGGAGCTGTTTTTT.

This rearrangement joins TRBV5-4 to TRBJ2-5; D may be TRBD2 (5 bases). The CDR3 consists of 12 residues. The germline V gene has CDR1 SGHNT and CDR2 YYREEE (reference sequence). V lost 1 base to trimming and J lost 9 bases, with 10 bases between them. The CDR3 region has the DNA TGTGCCAGCAGCTTGTCAGGCGGGCCCCAGTACTTC. It encodes CASSLSGGPQYF. Complete variable domain (other parts from reference TRBV5-4 and TRBJ2-5): ETGVTQSPTHLIKTRGQQVTLRCSSQSGHNTVSWYQQALGQGPQFIFQYYREEENGRGNFPPRFSGLQFPNYSSELNVNALELDDSALYLCASSLSGGPQYFGPGTRLLVL.

V gene TRBV5-5 combines with J gene TRBJ2-5, with 8 bases matching TRBD1. CDR1 is SGHKS and CDR2 is YYEKEE in the germline V gene (reference sequence). The CDR3 covers 16 residues. J gave up 4 bases and V 4 bases, and 12 bases lay outside the gene matches. This chain's CDR3 is CASSGGQVWGRETQYF. The CDR3 DNA follows: TGTGCCAGCAGCGGGGGACAGGTATGGGGTCGAGAGACCCAGTACTTC.